These 5 T cell receptor beta chains were all obtained from the same sample, sequenced in a study of response to subunit inactivated influenza vaccine. TCRdb ran MiXCR on the RT-PCR reads and lists one entry per CDR3 protein. The data show roughly 620,000 distinct CDR3 sequences, with approximately 10% seen just once and 9.5% to 12% held by the top ten. A further study also used this sample, focusing on T cells expressing NK-cell markers. As reported in that work: Template switching by 5'RACE with UMIs generated the TCR beta cDNA.

The sequenced sample was PBMCs from blood, obtained on the day of vaccination. These receptor sequences come from a man aged 50-59 years who received an inactivated influenza vaccine.

V and J are TRBV12-3 or TRBV12-4 and TRBJ2-7; weak D call: TRBD1 (5 bases). Trimming pared 5 bases from V and 3 bases from J, leaving 11 bases between. The CDR3 length is 13 residues. The CDR3 spells CASSPSTVYEQYF. CDR3 nucleotides: TGTGCCAGCAGTCCCTCGACAGTCTACGAGCAGTACTTC.

This clonotype has at least ten counts. V gene TRBV6-2 or TRBV6-3 combines with J gene TRBJ2-7; 8 bases fit TRBD1. Per the germline V gene, CDR1 is MNHEY and CDR2 is SVGEGT. Trimming removed 6 bases from V and 5 bases from J; junction bases left unmatched: 9. This CDR3 has 14 residues. Here the CDR3 reads CASSQGQGPHEQYF. Written as DNA, the CDR3 is TGTGCCAGCAGCCAAGGACAGGGCCCCCACGAGCAGTACTTC.

In this sample, this clonotype turned up a few times. The chain couples TRBV20-1 to TRBJ2-3; 7 bases match TRBD2. Trimming cost V 5 bases and J 5 bases; bases outside gene matches: 10. CDR1 and CDR2 from the germline V gene are DFQATT and SNEGSKA (reference sequence). The CDR3 loop spans 14 amino acids. The CDR3 DNA reads as TGCAGTGCTGACCAAGCGGGGAAGGTAGATACGCAGTATTTT. Its translation: CSADQAGKVDTQYF.

The J gene is TRBJ2-3, the V gene TRBV27, with 10 bases matching TRBD2. CDR3 size: 16 residues. Germline CDR1 MNHEY, CDR2 SMNVEV (reference sequence). Trimming cost V 5 bases and J 3 bases; bases outside gene matches: 8. The CDR3 reads CASSISAGGPTDTQYF. The DNA of the CDR3 is TGTGCCAGCAGTATCTCAGCGGGAGGGCCGACAGATACGCAGTATTTT.

The V call is TRBV5-6, the J call TRBJ2-5; D is uncertain. This CDR3 region has 15 residues. Trimming took off 2 bases at V and 3 bases at J, with 14 bases between the two ends. Germline CDR1 and CDR2: SGHDT and YYEEEE. CDR3 region: CASSFIGDREETQYF. The CDR3 DNA sequence: TGTGCCAGCAGCTTTATTGGGGATAGAGAAGAGACCCAGTACTTC.